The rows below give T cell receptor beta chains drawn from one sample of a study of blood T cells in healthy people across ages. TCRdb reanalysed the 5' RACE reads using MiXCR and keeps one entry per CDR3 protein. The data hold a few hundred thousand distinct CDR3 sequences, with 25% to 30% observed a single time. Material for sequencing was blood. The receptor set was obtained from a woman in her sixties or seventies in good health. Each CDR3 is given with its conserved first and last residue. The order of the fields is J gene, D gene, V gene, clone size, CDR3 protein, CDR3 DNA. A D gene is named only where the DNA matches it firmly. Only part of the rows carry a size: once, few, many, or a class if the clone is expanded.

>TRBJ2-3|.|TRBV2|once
CASSVMETRSDTQYF
TGTGCCAGCAGTGTTATGGAGACTAGGTCAGATACGCAGTATTTT
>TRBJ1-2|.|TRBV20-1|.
CSAGADWNGYTF
TGCAGTGCCGGGGCGGACTGGAATGGCTACACCTTC
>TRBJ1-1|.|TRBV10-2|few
CASSESRTGNTEAFF
TGCGCCAGCAGTGAGTCGCGGACCGGGAACACTGAAGCTTTCTTT
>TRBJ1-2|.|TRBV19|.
CASTNLGGSFNYGYTF
TGTGCCAGTACCAACCTTGGGGGCAGCTTTAACTATGGCTACACCTTC
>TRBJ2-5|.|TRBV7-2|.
CASSLGKPTQYF
TGTGCCAGCAGCTTAGGGAAGCCTACCCAGTACTTC
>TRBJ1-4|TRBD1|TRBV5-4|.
CASSLAPTGELEKLFF
TGTGCCAGCAGCTTGGCGCCGACAGGGGAGCTTGAAAAACTGTTTTTT
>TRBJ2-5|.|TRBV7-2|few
CASRPGTAASETQYF
TGTGCCAGCAGACCGGGGACCGCGGCATCGGAGACCCAGTACTTC
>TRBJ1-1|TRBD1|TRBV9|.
CASSVGQGTSNTEAFF
TGTGCCAGCAGCGTCGGACAGGGGACCTCGAACACTGAAGCTTTCTTT
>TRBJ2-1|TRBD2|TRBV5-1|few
CASSLGWTSGNEQFF
TGCGCCAGCAGCCTGGGGTGGACTAGCGGCAATGAGCAGTTCTTC
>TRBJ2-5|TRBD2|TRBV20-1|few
CSASTQRGGFETQYF
TGCAGTGCTAGTACCCAGCGGGGGGGCTTTGAGACCCAGTACTTC
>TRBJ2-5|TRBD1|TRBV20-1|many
CSAPIRTGQGQETQYF
TGCAGTGCTCCCATTCGGACAGGGCAAGGCCAAGAGACCCAGTACTTC
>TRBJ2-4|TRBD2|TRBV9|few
CASSQRTSGGAVKNIQYF
TGTGCCAGCAGCCAAAGGACTAGCGGGGGGGCGGTCAAAAACATTCAGTACTTC
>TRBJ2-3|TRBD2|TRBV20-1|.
CSARGGTSGRRSTDTQYF
TGCAGTGCTAGAGGTGGGACTAGCGGGAGGAGGAGCACAGATACGCAGTATTTT
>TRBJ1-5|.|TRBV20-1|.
CSAREGVGWPQHF
TGCAGTGCTAGAGAAGGTGTCGGGTGGCCCCAGCATTTT
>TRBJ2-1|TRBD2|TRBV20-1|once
CSARGASGSYNEQFF
TGCAGTGCTAGAGGGGCTAGCGGCTCCTACAATGAGCAGTTCTTC
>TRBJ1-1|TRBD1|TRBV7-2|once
CASSPRQGGGYTEAFF
TGTGCCAGCAGCCCCCGACAGGGGGGCGGATACACTGAAGCTTTCTTT
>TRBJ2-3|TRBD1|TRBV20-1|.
CSERDSHTDTQYF
TGCAGTGAAAGGGACAGTCACACAGATACGCAGTATTTT
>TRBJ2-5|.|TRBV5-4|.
CASSLAFPLQETQYF
TGTGCCAGCAGCTTAGCTTTCCCTCTCCAAGAGACCCAGTACTTC
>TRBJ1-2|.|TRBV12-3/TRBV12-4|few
CASSTREVYGYTF
TGTGCCAGCAGTACCAGGGAGGTGTATGGCTACACCTTC
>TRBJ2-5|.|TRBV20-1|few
CSASLGGETQYF
TGCAGTGCTAGCCTGGGGGGAGAGACCCAGTACTTC
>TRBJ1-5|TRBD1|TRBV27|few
CASSNPGQGNQPQHF
TGTGCCAGCAGTAACCCGGGACAGGGGAATCAGCCCCAGCATTTT
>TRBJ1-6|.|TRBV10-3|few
CAISERGSSYNSPLHF
TGTGCCATCAGTGAACGGGGTAGCTCCTATAATTCACCCCTCCACTTT
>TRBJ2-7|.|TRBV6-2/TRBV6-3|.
CASSYGRTYSYEQYF
TGTGCCAGCAGTTACGGTAGGACTTACTCCTACGAGCAGTACTTC
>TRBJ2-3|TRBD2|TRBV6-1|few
CASSGGLGRRITDTQYF
TGTGCCAGCAGTGGGGGACTAGGAAGACGCATCACAGATACGCAGTATTTT
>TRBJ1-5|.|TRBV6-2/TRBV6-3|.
CASSYAGGSSGEKGPQHF
TGTGCCAGCAGTTACGCGGGCGGGTCCTCCGGAGAAAAAGGGCCCCAGCATTTT
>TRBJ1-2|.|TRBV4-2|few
CASVPWQGQGYGYTF
TGTGCCAGCGTCCCGTGGCAGGGCCAGGGGTATGGCTACACCTTC
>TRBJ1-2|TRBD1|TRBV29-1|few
CSVRDSLNYGYTF
TGCAGCGTCAGGGACAGTCTTAACTATGGCTACACCTTC
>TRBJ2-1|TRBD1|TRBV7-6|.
CASSLVQQGGYNEQFF
TGTGCCAGCAGCTTAGTACAACAGGGGGGTTACAATGAGCAGTTCTTC